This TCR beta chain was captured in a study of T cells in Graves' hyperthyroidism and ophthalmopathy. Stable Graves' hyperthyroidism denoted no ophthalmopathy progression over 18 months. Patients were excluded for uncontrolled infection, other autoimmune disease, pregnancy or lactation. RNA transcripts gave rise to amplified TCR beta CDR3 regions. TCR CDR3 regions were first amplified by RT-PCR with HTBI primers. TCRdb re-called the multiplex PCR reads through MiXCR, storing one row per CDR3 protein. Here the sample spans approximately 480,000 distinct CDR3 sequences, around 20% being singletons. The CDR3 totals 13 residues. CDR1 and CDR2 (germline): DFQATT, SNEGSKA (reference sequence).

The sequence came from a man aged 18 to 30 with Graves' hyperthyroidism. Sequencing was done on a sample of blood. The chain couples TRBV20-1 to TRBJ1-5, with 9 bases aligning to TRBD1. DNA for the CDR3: TGCAGCCTTACGGGACAGGGATATCAGCCCCAGCATTTT. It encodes CSLTGQGYQPQHF.